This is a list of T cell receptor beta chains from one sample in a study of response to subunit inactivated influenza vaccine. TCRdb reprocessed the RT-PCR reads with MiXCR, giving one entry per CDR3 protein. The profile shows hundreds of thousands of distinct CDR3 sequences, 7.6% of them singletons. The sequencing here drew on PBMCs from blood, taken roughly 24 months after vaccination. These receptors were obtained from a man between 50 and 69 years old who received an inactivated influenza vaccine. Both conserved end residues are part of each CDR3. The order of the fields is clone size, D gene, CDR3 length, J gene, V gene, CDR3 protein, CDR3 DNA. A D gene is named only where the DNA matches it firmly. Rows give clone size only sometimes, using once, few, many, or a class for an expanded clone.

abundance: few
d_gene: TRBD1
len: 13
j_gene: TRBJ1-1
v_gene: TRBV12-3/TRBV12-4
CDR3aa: CASAGDSNTEAFF
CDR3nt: TGTGCCAGTGCAGGGGACAGCAACACTGAAGCTTTCTTT

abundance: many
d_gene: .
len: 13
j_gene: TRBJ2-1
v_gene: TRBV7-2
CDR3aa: CASSRVPREEQFF
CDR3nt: TGTGCCAGCAGCCGCGTTCCCCGGGAGGAGCAGTTCTTC

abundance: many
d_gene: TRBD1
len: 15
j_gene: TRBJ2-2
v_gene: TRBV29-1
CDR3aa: CSARTGAMNTGELFF
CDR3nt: TGCAGCGCTCGGACAGGGGCAATGAACACCGGGGAGCTGTTTTTT

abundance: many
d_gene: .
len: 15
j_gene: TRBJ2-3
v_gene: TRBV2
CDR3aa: CASSEWSTSTDTQYF
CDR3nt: TGTGCCAGCAGTGAATGGAGCACCAGCACAGATACGCAGTATTTT

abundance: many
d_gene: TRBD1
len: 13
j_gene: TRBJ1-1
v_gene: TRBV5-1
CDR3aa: CASSFQGDTEAFF
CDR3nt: TGCGCCAGCAGCTTCCAGGGGGACACTGAAGCTTTCTTT

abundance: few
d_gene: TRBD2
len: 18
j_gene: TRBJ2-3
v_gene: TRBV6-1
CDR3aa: CASTIAGGRGYNTDTQYF
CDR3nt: TGTGCCAGCACTATAGCGGGAGGTCGCGGGTATAACACAGATACGCAGTATTTT

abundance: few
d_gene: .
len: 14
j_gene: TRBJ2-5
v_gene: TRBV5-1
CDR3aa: CASSETHLRETQYF
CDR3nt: TGCGCCAGCAGCGAGACTCACCTACGGGAGACCCAGTACTTC

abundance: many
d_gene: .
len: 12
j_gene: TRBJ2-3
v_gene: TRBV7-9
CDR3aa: CASSDLGDTQYF
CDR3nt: TGTGCCAGCAGCGACCTAGGGGATACGCAGTATTTT

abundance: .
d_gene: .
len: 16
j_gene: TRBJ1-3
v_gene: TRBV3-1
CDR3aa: CASSQATGPSGNTIYF
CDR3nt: TGTGCCAGCAGCCAAGCCACAGGGCCCTCTGGAAACACCATATATTTT

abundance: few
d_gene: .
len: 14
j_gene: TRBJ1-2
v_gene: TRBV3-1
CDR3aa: CASSQEGVYYGYTF
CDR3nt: TGTGCCAGCAGCCAAGAAGGGGTATACTATGGCTACACCTTC

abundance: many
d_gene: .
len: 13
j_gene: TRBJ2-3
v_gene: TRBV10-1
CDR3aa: CASSPPHTDTQYF
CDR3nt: TGCGCCAGCAGTCCTCCCCACACAGATACGCAGTATTTT

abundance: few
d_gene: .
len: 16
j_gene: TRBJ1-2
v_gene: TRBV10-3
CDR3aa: CAISEGFSPQVGGYTF
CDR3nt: TGTGCCATCAGTGAAGGGTTTTCCCCACAGGTTGGTGGCTACACCTTC

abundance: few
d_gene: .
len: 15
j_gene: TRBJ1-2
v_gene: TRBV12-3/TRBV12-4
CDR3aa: CASSLASAGGVGYTF
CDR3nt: TGTGCCAGCAGTTTAGCGTCCGCTGGGGGGGTCGGCTACACCTTC

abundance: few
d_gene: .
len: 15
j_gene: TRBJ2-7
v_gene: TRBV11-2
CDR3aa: CASSPVTGQPYEQYF
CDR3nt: TGTGCCAGCAGCCCTGTTACAGGGCAACCCTACGAGCAGTACTTC

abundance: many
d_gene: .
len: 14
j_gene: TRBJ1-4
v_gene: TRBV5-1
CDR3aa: CASSFLGPDEKLFF
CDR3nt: TGCGCCAGCAGCTTTCTTGGCCCAGATGAAAAACTGTTTTTT

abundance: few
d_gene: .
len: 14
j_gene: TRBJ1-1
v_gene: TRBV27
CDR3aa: CASSFVYETEEAFF
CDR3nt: TGTGCCAGCAGTTTCGTATATGAGACAGAAGAAGCTTTCTTT

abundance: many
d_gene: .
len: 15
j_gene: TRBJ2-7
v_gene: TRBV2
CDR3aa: CASSEGQAEGYEQYF
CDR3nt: TGTGCCAGCAGTGAAGGGCAGGCAGAAGGCTACGAGCAGTACTTC

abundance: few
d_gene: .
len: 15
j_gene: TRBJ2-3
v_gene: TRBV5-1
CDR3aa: CASSLAGDATDTQYF
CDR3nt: TGCGCCAGCAGCCTGGCCGGGGATGCGACAGATACGCAGTATTTT

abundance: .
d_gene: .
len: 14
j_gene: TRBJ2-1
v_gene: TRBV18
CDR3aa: CASSLWNTYNEQFF
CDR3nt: TGTGCCAGCTCACTCTGGAATACTTACAATGAGCAGTTCTTC

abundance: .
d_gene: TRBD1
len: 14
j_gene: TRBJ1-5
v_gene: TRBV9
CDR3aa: CASSGGTGNQPQHF
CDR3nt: TGTGCCAGCAGCGGCGGGACAGGGAATCAGCCCCAGCATTTT

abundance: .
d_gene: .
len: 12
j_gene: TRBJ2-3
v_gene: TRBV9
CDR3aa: CASSPRSDTQYF
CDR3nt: TGTGCCAGCAGCCCCCGATCAGATACGCAGTATTTT